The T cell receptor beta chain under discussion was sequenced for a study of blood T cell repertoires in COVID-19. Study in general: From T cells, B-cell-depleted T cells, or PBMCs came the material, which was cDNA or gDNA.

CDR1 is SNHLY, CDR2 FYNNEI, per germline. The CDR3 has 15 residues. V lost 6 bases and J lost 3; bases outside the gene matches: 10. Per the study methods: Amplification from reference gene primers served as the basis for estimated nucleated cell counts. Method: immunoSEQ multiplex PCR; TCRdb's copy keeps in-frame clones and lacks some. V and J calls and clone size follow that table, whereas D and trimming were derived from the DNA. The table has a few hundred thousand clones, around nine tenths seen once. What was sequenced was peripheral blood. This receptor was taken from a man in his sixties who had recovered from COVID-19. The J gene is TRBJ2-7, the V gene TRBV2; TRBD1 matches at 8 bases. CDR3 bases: TGTGCCAGCAGGGGGACAGGCGCCCTCGACTACGAGCAGTACTTC. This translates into CASRGTGALDYEQYF.